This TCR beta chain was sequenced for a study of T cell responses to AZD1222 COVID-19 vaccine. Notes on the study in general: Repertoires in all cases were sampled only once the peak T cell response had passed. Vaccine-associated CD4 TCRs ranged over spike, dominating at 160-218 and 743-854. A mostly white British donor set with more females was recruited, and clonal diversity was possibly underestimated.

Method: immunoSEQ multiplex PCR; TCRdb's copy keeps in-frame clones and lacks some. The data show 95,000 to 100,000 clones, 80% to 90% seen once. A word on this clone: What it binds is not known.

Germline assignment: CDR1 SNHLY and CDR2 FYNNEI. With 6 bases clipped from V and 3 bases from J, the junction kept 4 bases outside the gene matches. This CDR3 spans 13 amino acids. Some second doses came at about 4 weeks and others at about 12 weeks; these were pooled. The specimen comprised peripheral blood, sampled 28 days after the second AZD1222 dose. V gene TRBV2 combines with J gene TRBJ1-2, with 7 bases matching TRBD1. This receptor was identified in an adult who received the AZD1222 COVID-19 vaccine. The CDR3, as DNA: TGTGCCAGCAGGTCCGGGACAGACTATGGCTACACCTTC. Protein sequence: CASRSGTDYGYTF.